The sequence of this T cell receptor (beta chain) was determined in a study of CD8 T cells in Susac syndrome. An amount of RNA that ranged from roughly 0.45 to 1 ug was reverse transcribed with random hexamers. TCRdb passed the immunoSEQ multiplex PCR reads through MiXCR, listing each CDR3 protein once. The sample contains roughly 100,000 distinct CDR3 sequences, approximately 94% of which appear only once. Sequenced material: CD8+ T cells from PBMCs. The TCR was taken from a human donor with Susac syndrome.

The CDR3 nucleotides read TGTGCCAGCAGTCCCTCCGTGGGGGGGGCAGAGACCCAGTACTTC. Encoded protein: CASSPSVGGAETQYF. J is TRBJ2-5 and V is TRBV27; perhaps TRBD2 as D (7 bases). Per germline, CDR1 MNHEY and CDR2 SMNVEV (reference sequence). Trimming took off 5 bases at V and 4 bases at J, with 17 bases between the two ends. This CDR3 contains 15 residues.